Shown below are 16 T cell receptor beta chains from a single sample sequenced in a study of shared clonotypes between healthy human individuals. CD8 cells regarded as naive lacked CD45RO, were positively chosen for CCR7, and omitted terminally differentiated effector memory CD45RA+ cells. Data came from immunoSEQ multiplex PCR; TCRdb stores just in-frame clones and leaves some out. In the table there are a few million clones, over 85% of which are singletons. Sequencing used naive CD8+ T cells from PBMCs. The receptors were gathered from a man between 18 and 35 years old in good health. Some clones in this sample may be carry-over from other donors' samples.

V and J are TRBV7-9 and TRBJ2-7; tentatively, D is TRBD1 (6 bases). Between the trimmed V and J ends, which lost 5 bases and 2 bases, there was a span of 16 bases. CDR1 is SEHNR, CDR2 FQNEAQ, per germline (reference sequence). CDR3 length: 15 amino acids. The CDR3 loop reads CASSPTDRPAYEQYF. CDR3 DNA: TGTGCCAGCAGCCCAACCGACAGGCCCGCCTACGAGCAGTACTTC.

The chain recombines TRBV5-1 with TRBJ2-5, with TRBD2 matching over 7 bases. The CDR3 has 14 residues. Germline V gives CDR1 SGHRS, CDR2 YFSETQ. The J segment lost 1 base and the V segment lost 3 bases, leaving 3 bases of the junction unmatched. The CDR3 loop is CASSWEGFQETQYF. CDR3 nucleotides: TGCGCCAGCAGCTGGGAGGGGTTCCAAGAGACCCAGTACTTC.

This sequence joins TRBV18 and TRBJ2-3; D gene ambiguous. Germline lookup yields CDR1 KGHSH and CDR2 LQKENI. The V and J ends lost 3 bases and 2 bases respectively, with 15 bases between them. This CDR3 spans 16 amino acids. DNA for the CDR3: TGTGCCAGCTCACCGCGGCTAATAGGCGACACAGATACGCAGTATTTT. The encoded protein is CASSPRLIGDTDTQYF.

This clone was detected once. The V gene is TRBV29-1, the J gene TRBJ2-7; D may be TRBD2 (5 bases). The germline gives CDR1 SQVTM, CDR2 ANQGSEA. This CDR3 has 14 residues. V was pared by 1 base and J by 2 bases, with 12 bases between. The CDR3 DNA sequence: TGCAGCGTTGAAGGGCTAGGAGGCCCCTACGAGCAGTACTTC. Amino acid sequence: CSVEGLGGPYEQYF.

The chain is built from TRBV9 and TRBJ2-3; TRBD2 matches 10 bases. Looked up from germline, CDR1 is SGDLS and CDR2 is YYNGEE. The CDR3 totals 16 residues. V was clipped by 3 bases and J by 2 bases; unmatched bases: 6. CDR3 protein: CASSAGGLAVTDTQYF. Written as DNA, the CDR3 is TGTGCCAGCAGCGCAGGCGGACTAGCGGTCACAGATACGCAGTATTTT.

The genes are TRBV6-5 and TRBJ2-1; D possibly uses TRBD1 or TRBD2 (6 bases each). V was trimmed by 5 bases and J by 2 bases, leaving 10 bases between them. CDR3 length: 14 amino acids. In germline, CDR1 is MNHEY, CDR2 SVGAGI. CDR3 DNA: TGTGCCAGCAGTCTGGGGGGCCCCTACAATGAGCAGTTCTTC. Translated, it gives CASSLGGPYNEQFF.

On this clone: At one end the junction does not follow the germline gene, possibly because of a read error. Here the CDR3 DNA reads TGTGCCAGCAGCTTTGCGTTAAGCCCCATTTTT. This sequence encodes CASSFALSPIF. This rearrangement joins TRBV11-2 to TRBJ1-4; D unresolved. This CDR3 comprises 11 residues. The germline V gene has CDR1 SGHAT and CDR2 FQNNGV.

Remarks on this clone: Other DNA sequences from this sample encode an identical CDR3 as well. CDR3 sequence: CASSFGLAGVYEQYF. In DNA form, the CDR3 reads TGTGCCAGCAGTTTTGGGCTAGCGGGAGTATACGAGCAGTACTTC. The J gene is TRBJ2-7, the V gene TRBV27, with 10 positions matching TRBD2. This CDR3 spans 15 amino acids. CDR1 is MNHEY and CDR2 is SMNVEV in the germline V gene (reference sequence). Trimming took 3 bases from V and 4 from J; bases not matched to a gene: 6.

The J gene is TRBJ2-3, the V gene TRBV5-1, with a weak D call TRBD1 (6 bases). Germline V gives CDR1 SGHRS, CDR2 YFSETQ. CDR3 length equals 17 residues. V was pared by 2 bases and J by 2 bases, with 18 bases between. The CDR3 DNA is TGCGCCAGCAGCTTAGGAAAGGACAGACTCTACACAGATACGCAGTATTTT. As protein: CASSLGKDRLYTDTQYF.

V gene TRBV7-9 combines with J gene TRBJ2-1, with a tentative D call TRBD2 (6 bases). Trimming pared 5 bases from V and 8 bases from J, leaving 19 bases between. The germline gives CDR1 SEHNR, CDR2 FQNEAQ (reference sequence). The CDR3 sequence is 15 residues long. The CDR3 reads CASSPPLGPGDEQFF. CDR3 bases: TGTGCCAGCAGCCCCCCGCTGGGGCCGGGGGATGAGCAGTTCTTC.

V gene TRBV5-1 combines with J gene TRBJ2-1; 8 nucleotides align to TRBD2. Germline CDR1 and CDR2: SGHRS and YFSETQ. There are 17 residues in the CDR3. The J segment lost 8 bases and the V segment lost 5 bases, leaving 18 bases of the junction unmatched. The CDR3 spells CASRGGLAVKGGDEQFF. In nucleotides, the CDR3 is TGCGCCAGCAGAGGCGGACTAGCTGTAAAAGGAGGCGATGAGCAGTTCTTC. Full variable domain (rest looked up from reference TRBV5-1 and TRBJ2-1): KAGVTQTPRYLIKTRGQQVTLSCSPISGHRSVSWYQQTPGQGLQFLFEYFSETQRNKGNFPGRFSGRQFSNSRSEMNVSTLELGDSALYLCASRGGLAVKGGDEQFFGPGTRLTVL.

The V and J genes are TRBV5-5 and TRBJ1-2; a weak D match, TRBD1 (5 bases). Germline V gives CDR1 SGHKS, CDR2 YYEKEE (reference sequence). The V end was cut by 2 bases, the J end by 8 bases, with 10 bases between. The CDR3 sequence is 12 residues long. CDR3 DNA sequence: TGTGCCAGCAGCTTTAGAGGGGAGGGCTACACCTTC. Amino acid sequence: CASSFRGEGYTF.

The chain carries TRBV7-9 and TRBJ2-6; 7 bases are shared with TRBD1. The CDR3 runs 16 residues. V lost 8 bases, J lost 0 bases, and 7 bases stayed unmatched. Germline V CDR1 and CDR2: SEHNR, FQNEAQ (reference sequence). CDR3 sequence reads: CASRRQGNSGANVLTF. The CDR3, as DNA: TGTGCCAGCCGTAGACAGGGAAACTCTGGGGCCAACGTCCTGACTTTC.

CDR3 loop: CASSLGPQSQPQHF. The CDR3 DNA is TGTGCCAGCAGCTTAGGACCCCAGTCTCAGCCCCAGCATTTT. V and J are TRBV11-2 and TRBJ1-5; D ambiguous. The CDR3 sequence is 14 residues long. Deletions cut 1 base from V and 6 bases from J, with 10 bases between. Germline values: CDR1 SGHAT, CDR2 FQNNGV.

The gene calls are TRBV27 and TRBJ2-7; TRBD2 agrees at 9 bases. The CDR3 totals 15 residues. The V and J ends lost 6 bases and 4 bases, in that order; junction bases with no gene match: 10. The germline gives CDR1 MNHEY, CDR2 SMNVEV (reference sequence). The CDR3 bases are TGTGCCAGCAGGATGATTAGCGGGAGTGGTTACGAGCAGTACTTC. Translated: CASRMISGSGYEQYF.

This clone was detected once. This chain joins TRBV28 and TRBJ1-1; D gene unclear. The CDR3 contains 13 residues. The ends were cut back, 7 bases at V and 0 bases at J, with 9 bases in the middle. Germline V gives CDR1 MDHEN, CDR2 SYDVKM. As DNA, the CDR3 is TGTGCCAGCAACAAGGCCATGAACACTGAAGCTTTCTTT. This encodes CASNKAMNTEAFF.